This is a list of T cell receptor beta chains from one sample in a study of T cell repertoires in cytomegalovirus infection. TCRdb fed the reads into MiXCR, producing one record per CDR3 protein. The table shows hundreds of thousands of distinct CDR3 sequences, with 30% to 40% occurring only once. Their antigens remain unidentified. This specimen consisted of cultured PBMCs, obtained from culture after CMV antigen stimulation. Receptor source: a human donor in good health (CMV status not recorded). Some clones in this sample may be carry-over from other donors' samples. CDR3s include the opening cysteine and the closing phenylalanine or tryptophan. Each record gives: V gene, J gene, clone size, D gene, CDR3 DNA, CDR3 protein. A D gene is named only where the DNA matches it firmly. A clone size is listed for some rows: how often the clone was seen (once, few, many), or a class if it is expanded.

TRBV7-2,TRBJ2-5,few,TRBD2,TGTGCCAGCAGCCACCCTAGCGGGAGGGTGGAGACCCAGTACTTC,CASSHPSGRVETQYF
TRBV5-4,TRBJ2-2,.,TRBD2,TGTGCCAGCAGCCACCGACTAGCCACGAACACCGGGGAGCTGTTTTTT,CASSHRLATNTGELFF
TRBV18,TRBJ1-1,few,TRBD1,TGTGCCAGCTCAGAATACAGGGGTCGGACGGGAACTGAAGCTTTCTTT,CASSEYRGRTGTEAFF
TRBV12-3/TRBV12-4,TRBJ1-2,.,.,TGTGCCAGCAGTTTATTGGGGCGCGGTGGCTACACCTTC,CASSLLGRGGYTF
TRBV4-3,TRBJ1-4,once,.,TGCGCCAGCAGCCAAGTGGGGGGTTCCAATGAAAAACTGTTTTTT,CASSQVGGSNEKLFF
TRBV5-6,TRBJ1-5,.,.,TGTGCCAGCAGCTTACAGGAGTATAGCAATCAGCCCCAGCATTTT,CASSLQEYSNQPQHF
TRBV7-2,TRBJ1-2,few,.,TGTGCCAGCAACTCACACATGGGGGTCTTTAACTATGGCTACACCTTC,CASNSHMGVFNYGYTF
TRBV20-1,TRBJ2-3,.,.,TGCAGTGCTAGTCAACTACTCGATACGCAGTATTTT,CSASQLLDTQYF
TRBV30,TRBJ2-1,.,TRBD1,TGTGCCTGGATGACCGGGACAGGGTCTCTGAGGGGTTACAATGAGCAGTTCTTC,CAWMTGTGSLRGYNEQFF
TRBV28,TRBJ1-1,.,.,TGTGCCAGCAGAGATGGGGGCTCAGGGAACACTGAAGCTTTCTTT,CASRDGGSGNTEAFF
TRBV7-9,TRBJ2-3,few,TRBD2,TGTGCCAGCAGCTACCCGACTAGCGAGGCAGATACGCAGTATTTT,CASSYPTSEADTQYF
TRBV4-3,TRBJ2-5,few,.,TGCGCCAGCAGCCAAGGACAGGGAGGAATCTGGGAGACCCAGTACTTC,CASSQGQGGIWETQYF
TRBV3-1,TRBJ2-7,.,.,TGTGCCAGCAGCCAAGTTTCGACTGGCGCTGGGGAGCAGTACTTC,CASSQVSTGAGEQYF
TRBV7-2,TRBJ1-2,few,.,TGTGCCAGCAGCCAAGGAGGACCGGGTAGGAGGCTGGATGGCTACACCTTC,CASSQGGPGRRLDGYTF
TRBV6-2/TRBV6-3,TRBJ1-5,.,.,TGTGCCAGCAGCTCAGCGTGGGGAACTAATCAGCCCCAGCATTTT,CASSSAWGTNQPQHF
TRBV7-2,TRBJ2-1,.,TRBD2,TGTGCCAGCAGCCCCAATAGCGGGAGGTCGATTCGGTTCTTC,CASSPNSGRSIRFF
TRBV7-2,TRBJ2-3,.,TRBD2,TGTGCCAGCAGCACGGGACTAGCAGCAGATACGCAGTATTTT,CASSTGLAADTQYF
TRBV12-3/TRBV12-4,TRBJ2-1,.,TRBD2,TGTGCCAGTGGACTAGCGGGATTAAATGAGCCGTTCTTC,CASGLAGLNEPFF
TRBV20-1,TRBJ1-3,.,.,TGCAGTGCTCCCTTAGGTCCAGGGGACACCATATATTTT,CSAPLGPGDTIYF
TRBV7-9,TRBJ1-2,few,TRBD1,TGTGCCAGCAGCTTAGATACAGGGGGCGCCTATGGCTACACCTTC,CASSLDTGGAYGYTF
TRBV28,TRBJ2-3,.,.,TGTGCCAGCAGTACCCCCGGCGCAGATACGCAGTATTTT,CASSTPGADTQYF
TRBV12-3/TRBV12-4,TRBJ2-2,once,.,TGTGCCAGCAGTCCCCTCAGTGGCGCCGGGGAGCTGTTTTTT,CASSPLSGAGELFF
TRBV7-2,TRBJ1-6,few,.,TGTGCCAGCAGCTTAATCCAGGGAAGATCACCCCTCCACTTT,CASSLIQGRSPLHF
TRBV27,TRBJ1-1,few,.,TGTGCCAGCAGACCCAATGGGAGGAACACTGAAGCTTTCTTT,CASRPNGRNTEAFF
TRBV12-3/TRBV12-4,TRBJ1-4,.,.,TGTGCCAGCAGTTTACGAGTTGGGGAAAAACTGTTTTTT,CASSLRVGEKLFF
TRBV7-9,TRBJ2-3,.,.,TGTGCCAGCAGCCTCGGGATCCCGGGGAGCACAGATACGCAGTATTTT,CASSLGIPGSTDTQYF
TRBV19,TRBJ2-1,.,.,TGTGCCAGTAGTCCATTCAGGGGTGGCGAGCAGTTCTTC,CASSPFRGGEQFF
TRBV7-2,TRBJ1-5,once,.,TGTGCCAGCAGCATCCAGTCCGGGGGGACCTATCAGCCCCAGCATTTT,CASSIQSGGTYQPQHF
TRBV30,TRBJ1-5,.,.,TGTGCCTGGAGCAATCCAGCGTCAGGCGGCAATCAGCCCCAGCATTTT,CAWSNPASGGNQPQHF
TRBV7-8,TRBJ2-7,many,TRBD2,TGTGCCAGCAGCTTACCGGCGGGGGGGTCCCACGAGCAGTACTTC,CASSLPAGGSHEQYF
TRBV19,TRBJ1-5,.,.,TGTGCCAGTACCGACAAGTACAGGGTCAATCAGCCCCAGCATTTT,CASTDKYRVNQPQHF
TRBV4-1,TRBJ2-2,.,TRBD2,TGTGCCAGCAGCCATAGCGGGGCGAACACCGGGGAGCTGTTTTTT,CASSHSGANTGELFF
TRBV11-2,TRBJ2-5,.,TRBD2,TGTGCCAGCAGCTTGCTAGCGGGAGTTCAAGAGACCCAGTACTTC,CASSLLAGVQETQYF
TRBV7-2,TRBJ1-6,many,.,TGTGCCAGCAGCTTATTGGGACGGGATAATTCACCCCTCCACTTT,CASSLLGRDNSPLHF
TRBV7-8,TRBJ1-1,many,.,TGTGCCAGCAGCTTAGCCCCGGGGTACACTGAAGCTTTCTTT,CASSLAPGYTEAFF
TRBV6-5,TRBJ2-2,few,TRBD2,TGTGCCAGCAGCGGGCTTCCGGGACTAGCGGGAGGCACCGGGGAGCTGTTTTTT,CASSGLPGLAGGTGELFF
TRBV7-9,TRBJ1-1,many,.,TGTGCCAGCAGCCCAAACGCGGTGGCGGAATCTGAAGCTTTCTTT,CASSPNAVAESEAFF
TRBV10-1,TRBJ2-1,.,TRBD2,TGCGCCAGCAGTGAGTCGAGCGGGAGAGGTGGTGTCTACAATGAGCAGTTCTTC,CASSESSGRGGVYNEQFF
TRBV19,TRBJ1-1,few,.,TGTGCCAGTAGTATACAGGGGACGAACACTGAAGCTTTCTTT,CASSIQGTNTEAFF
TRBV7-2,TRBJ2-3,many,.,TGTGCCAGCAGCTTAGGAAGCCTGCCCGATACGCAGTATTTT,CASSLGSLPDTQYF
TRBV7-2,TRBJ2-1,many,TRBD2,TGTGCCAGCAGCACCGGGACTAGCTCCTACAATGAGCAGTTCTTC,CASSTGTSSYNEQFF
TRBV29-1,TRBJ2-1,few,.,TGCAGCGCCGCTAACAATGAGCAGTTCTTC,CSAANNEQFF
TRBV14,TRBJ2-4,once,.,TGTGCCAGCAGCTCGCACGGGGCCTTATACTTC,CASSSHGALYF
TRBV12-5,TRBJ1-1,.,.,TGTGCTAGTGCCCGAGACGGGAACACTGAAGCTTTCTTT,CASARDGNTEAFF